This T cell receptor (beta chain) was sequenced in a study of beta chain features in type 1 diabetes. Findings and limits, study-wide: Moderate but significant shortening of TCRB CDR3s was recorded in all four CD4+ subsets from Type 1 diabetes patients. Sequencing the cDNA could make cells with high TCR expression show up more than they should. PCR could preferentially amplify shorter templates, alike in patients and controls.

CDR1 and CDR2 from the germline V gene are SGHRS and YFSETQ. Trimming left V 3 bases short and J 1 base short, with 10 bases between. This CDR3 spans 15 amino acids. This clone was observed a handful of times. Its specificity is unknown. The sequenced template was cDNA made from the entire isolated RNA. This table comes from immunoSEQ multiplex PCR, and its TCRdb copy is limited to in-frame clones, with some not included. This sample has around 600,000 clones, with around 12% found just once. The specimen was naive CD4+ T cells from blood. The receptor was derived from a man aged 30 to 45 with type 1 diabetes. V gene TRBV5-1 combines with J gene TRBJ2-2; possible D gene TRBD1, 6 bases. The CDR3 bases are TGCGCCAGCAGCTGGCAGGACAGGAACACCGGGGAGCTGTTTTTT. Amino acid sequence: CASSWQDRNTGELFF.